The rows below give T cell receptor beta chains drawn from one sample of a study of identical twins. MiXCR, applied by TCRdb to the 5' RACE reads, yields one record per CDR3 protein. The sample has 150,000 or so distinct CDR3 sequences; approximately 4% are singletons. Sample: memory T cells sorted from blood. All receptors come from a man aged 18 to 30 in good health. The conserved cysteine and the conserved F or W are not part of the CDR3 here.

v_call: TRBV15; j_call: TRBJ2-5; cdr3_aa: ATSTLETQY
v_call: TRBV30; j_call: TRBJ1-2; cdr3_aa: AWSVRGAGGYT
v_call: TRBV29-1; j_call: TRBJ2-7; cdr3_aa: SVEDEQTPYEQY
v_call: TRBV4-1; j_call: TRBJ2-1; cdr3_aa: ASSPGTNSYNEQF
v_call: TRBV29-1; j_call: TRBJ2-1; cdr3_aa: SARDRNAMTVNEQF
v_call: TRBV5-6; j_call: TRBJ2-1; cdr3_aa: ASSLGFGTGTAGEQF
v_call: TRBV20-1; j_call: TRBJ2-1; cdr3_aa: SARAGGRTNEQF
v_call: TRBV24-1; j_call: TRBJ2-1; cdr3_aa: ATSAPSGRGSYNEQF
v_call: TRBV12-3/TRBV12-4; j_call: TRBJ1-1; cdr3_aa: ASSYNRGYEAF
v_call: TRBV7-9; j_call: TRBJ2-3; cdr3_aa: ASSTSGRALGTDTQY
v_call: TRBV7-9; j_call: TRBJ1-5; cdr3_aa: ASSLGPTRGNQPQH
v_call: TRBV4-3; j_call: TRBJ2-3; cdr3_aa: ASSQGHDTDTQY
v_call: TRBV19; j_call: TRBJ2-1; cdr3_aa: ASSIPELAGFLHEQF
v_call: TRBV20-1; j_call: TRBJ2-7; cdr3_aa: SARGPGESGEQY
v_call: TRBV20-1; j_call: TRBJ1-2; cdr3_aa: SASPGHRTAGYT
v_call: TRBV20-1; j_call: TRBJ2-1; cdr3_aa: SARASALENEQF
v_call: TRBV3-1; j_call: TRBJ2-3; cdr3_aa: ASSPPGTRSADTQY
v_call: TRBV11-2; j_call: TRBJ1-1; cdr3_aa: ASSPDPGSTEAF
v_call: TRBV6-4; j_call: TRBJ2-3; cdr3_aa: ASRPPGGDTQY
v_call: TRBV5-1; j_call: TRBJ2-5; cdr3_aa: ASSGAGAETQY
v_call: TRBV7-6; j_call: TRBJ2-1; cdr3_aa: ASSLDQGDEQF
v_call: TRBV6-5; j_call: TRBJ1-5; cdr3_aa: ASSHRGRSNQPQH
v_call: TRBV29-1; j_call: TRBJ1-5; cdr3_aa: SAKGGTGIDQPQH
v_call: TRBV6-2/TRBV6-3; j_call: TRBJ2-3; cdr3_aa: ASSHPQGASTDTQY
v_call: TRBV7-2; j_call: TRBJ2-1; cdr3_aa: ASSLRLGAGNEQF
v_call: TRBV5-1; j_call: TRBJ2-5; cdr3_aa: ASSFRGGQETQY
v_call: TRBV5-1; j_call: TRBJ2-6; cdr3_aa: ASSPATGGGANVLT
v_call: TRBV7-6; j_call: TRBJ2-1; cdr3_aa: ASSPVPEGSYNEQF
v_call: TRBV5-6; j_call: TRBJ2-4; cdr3_aa: ASSSAGAKNIQY
v_call: TRBV19; j_call: TRBJ2-1; cdr3_aa: ASRDVGLEGNEQF
v_call: TRBV4-2; j_call: TRBJ1-3; cdr3_aa: ASSQDFSLSGNTIY
v_call: TRBV10-3; j_call: TRBJ1-5; cdr3_aa: AISEDSYNQPQH
v_call: TRBV28; j_call: TRBJ2-3; cdr3_aa: ASSPPGQGFADTQY
v_call: TRBV5-1; j_call: TRBJ2-7; cdr3_aa: ASSGARGAYEQY
v_call: TRBV9; j_call: TRBJ2-1; cdr3_aa: ASSVDLRGSYNEQF
v_call: TRBV18; j_call: TRBJ2-5; cdr3_aa: ASSPGGTQETQY
v_call: TRBV9; j_call: TRBJ1-1; cdr3_aa: ASSVQGHTEAF
v_call: TRBV7-9; j_call: TRBJ2-5; cdr3_aa: ASSSGTSAGTQY
v_call: TRBV2; j_call: TRBJ2-5; cdr3_aa: ASGTGEKTQY
v_call: TRBV20-1; j_call: TRBJ2-5; cdr3_aa: SAPRQGQEGTQY
v_call: TRBV29-1; j_call: TRBJ2-5; cdr3_aa: SVDQQETQY
v_call: TRBV6-2/TRBV6-3; j_call: TRBJ2-2; cdr3_aa: ASRRTGEAGELF
v_call: TRBV6-6; j_call: TRBJ2-2; cdr3_aa: ASSYSGGELF
v_call: TRBV20-1; j_call: TRBJ1-2; cdr3_aa: SAREDIPQRGYT
v_call: TRBV6-1; j_call: TRBJ1-5; cdr3_aa: ASRRTGGDQPQH
v_call: TRBV6-1; j_call: TRBJ2-7; cdr3_aa: ASSPGLVSYDEQY
v_call: TRBV12-3/TRBV12-4; j_call: TRBJ2-1; cdr3_aa: ASSLGGQTYNEQF
v_call: TRBV28; j_call: TRBJ2-6; cdr3_aa: ASSQPGQGISGANVLT